The text below deals with one TCR beta chain. Measured with immunoSEQ multiplex PCR; TCRdb has only the in-frame clones, and not every one. This sample yields around 2.3 million clones, of which approximately 94% are seen a single time; around 0.13% belongs to the top ten. The sample comes from a study of shared clonotypes between healthy human individuals. The CDR3 is 13 residues long. V gave up 5 bases and J gave up 4 bases, with 11 bases separating them. Germline CDR1 SGHTA, CDR2 FQGNSA. The gene calls are TRBV7-2 and TRBJ1-1; D not resolved. The sequence came from a man aged 18 to 29 in good health. Sequencing was performed on naive CD4+ T cells sorted from blood. Subset indicated: CD45RA+ positively selected. CDR3 nucleotides: TGTGCCAGCAGCGCTCTTGAGGGCACTGAAGCTTTCTTT. This gives the protein CASSALEGTEAFF.